This T cell receptor beta chain was recorded in a study of T cells in Graves' hyperthyroidism and ophthalmopathy. Whole-study results and caveats: Onset of ophthalmopathy came a median about 6.5 months after the model predicted it. Also found in blood were most expanded thyroid clonotypes above 0.001.

This clonotype was seen at least ten times. What it recognizes is unknown. At first hyperthyroidism diagnosis, before any ophthalmopathy symptoms, the blood sample was collected. The authors took PBMCs from 7.5 to 10 ml fresh peripheral blood. TCR beta CDR3 regions were amplified from RNA transcripts. RT-PCR in the first round (using the HTBI primer set) targeted the TCR CDR3. TCRdb reprocessed the multiplex PCR reads via MiXCR and lists one record per CDR3 protein. The profile shows about 350,000 distinct CDR3 sequences, approximately 17% of them singletons. V was trimmed by 6 bases and J by 5 bases, leaving 13 bases between them. This CDR3 has 13 amino acids. Germline V gives CDR1 MNHNS, CDR2 SASEGT.

The receptor comes from a woman aged 30 to 39 with Graves' hyperthyroidism that later progressed to Graves' ophthalmopathy. The sample comprised blood. The chain uses TRBV6-1 and TRBJ1-1; D unresolved. This CDR3 reads CASSPDDGTEAFF. The CDR3 nucleotides are TGTGCCAGCAGCCCAGATGACGGTACTGAAGCTTTCTTT.